The subject of this entry is one T cell receptor (beta chain). This clonotype has more than one count but fewer than ten. This receptor's antigen is unknown. No base quality values were provided; no much bigger clone lies one nucleotide off. Library preparation employed 5' RACE. The reads were generated on an Illumina HiSeq 2500. A second PCR of roughly 6 to 11 cycles was run with a J-beta primer mix and a sample-barcoded 5' primer. A template-switch 5' adaptor carrying 12 random nucleotides introduced a unique molecular identifier onto each TCR beta cDNA molecule. Each sample yielded at least 2.5 million CDR3-containing paired-end reads. All of the RNA was converted into first-strand cDNA using the Mint cDNA synthesis kit, with a TRBC-specific oligonucleotide serving as the primer. Following uracil-DNA glycosylase treatment, all cDNA underwent a first 18-cycle PCR with the universal primers M1SS and BC2_uni_R. Per the source publication's procedure: Normalization of each sample was performed by random selection of 1 million high-quality reads, each carrying a distinct molecular identifier. Reads with shared molecular identifiers were discarded instead of being binned into consensus sequences. MiTCR, run with a Q25 quality threshold and the strictest error-elimination algorithm, handled CDR3 identification, clonotype clustering and error correction. A nonparametric unseen species model using Euler transformation provided a lower-bound estimate of total TCR beta diversity. TCRdb took the public reads, trimmed them with fastp at Q25, ran MiXCR for clone calling and kept in-frame beta chains. Entries are consolidated by CDR3 protein sequence, retaining the most common genes and DNA. TCRdb's processing, not the study's, gives the V and J calls here. A total of about 1.6 million distinct CDR3 sequences appear in this sample, about 32% of them only once. The ten largest clones capture around 10% of the sample.

The data originate from a study of blood T cells in healthy people across ages (dated by TCRdb to the mid-2010s). With respect to the entire study: In model experiments, template switching captured roughly one uniquely barcoded TCR beta cDNA molecule for every two T cells. Using deep sequencing normalized with unique cDNA molecular identifiers, the study measured how TCR beta repertoire diversity changes with age. To avoid experimental bias, donors of different ages were randomly spread across the sequencing lanes. The donors were split into four age groups: young (average 16 years), middle-aged (39), aged (62) and long-lived (approximately 80). Using the same blood draw, the study looked at two additional independent replicas of 1 million unique cDNA reads for two donors, one aged 18 to 30 and the other aged 80 or older. General study outcomes and caveats: Compared with the aged group, the long-lived group had more naive CD4+ T cells, fewer expanded clones and increased TCR diversity, suggesting age selection. A strong correlation was found between observed TCR beta diversity and the percentage of naive T cells measured by flow cytometry. Bulk unsorted PBMC profiling prevented conclusive comparison of naive and antigen-experienced compartments. Because donor CMV infection status was unknown, age-related changes in expanded clonotypes were potentially confounded. Estimates of total diversity based on one million sequenced T cells were regarded as lower bounds and as underestimates. As age increased, observed TCR beta diversity per million T cells dropped in a roughly linear way, and a significant reduction was already evident by age about 40.

The donors were roughly 39 Caucasian individuals from Russia, aged roughly 6 to 90 years, who were systemically healthy. Each donor gave ten milliliters of peripheral blood, drawn into EDTA-treated Vacutainer tubes. PBMCs were isolated by Ficoll-Paque density-gradient centrifugation, with at least 7 million obtained per sample. Trizol reagent was used to extract total RNA from the PBMCs, yielding at least 5 micrograms per sample. The percentages of naive CD45RAhigh/CD27high T cells were determined by flow cytometry on a PBMC aliquot from every donor. V is clipped by 6 bases and J by 4 bases, and the sequence between their germline boundaries is 12 bases long. Including cysteine and phenylalanine, the CDR3 has 13 amino acids. Here the CDR3 DNA is all that survives: 39 bases in frame from base 1.

The TCR was taken from a woman aged 25-40 years in good health. Rearrangement joined TRBV12-3 or TRBV12-4 to TRBJ1-2; TRBD1 is possibly the D segment (5 matching bases). Sequences were obtained from blood. DNA sequence: TGTGCCAGCAGCAAGCCAGGGTCCTATGGCTACACCTTC. Its coded protein is CASSKPGSYGYTF.